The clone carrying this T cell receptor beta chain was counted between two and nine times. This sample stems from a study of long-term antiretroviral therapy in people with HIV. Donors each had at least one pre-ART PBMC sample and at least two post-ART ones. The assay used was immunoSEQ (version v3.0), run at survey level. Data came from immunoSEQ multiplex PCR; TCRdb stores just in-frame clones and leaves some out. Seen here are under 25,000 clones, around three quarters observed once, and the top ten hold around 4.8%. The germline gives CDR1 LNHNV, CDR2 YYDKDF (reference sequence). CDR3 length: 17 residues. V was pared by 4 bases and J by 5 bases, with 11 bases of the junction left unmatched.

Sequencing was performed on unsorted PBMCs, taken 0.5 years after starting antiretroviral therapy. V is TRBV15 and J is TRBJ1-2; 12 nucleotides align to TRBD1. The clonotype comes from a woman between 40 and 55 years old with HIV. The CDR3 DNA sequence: TGTGCCACCAGCAAACCGGGACAGGGGGCCATGAGATATGGCTACACCTTC. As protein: CATSKPGQGAMRYGYTF.